The 15 T cell receptor beta chains reported below all come from one sample, sequenced in a study of blood T cell repertoires in COVID-19. Sequenced by immunoSEQ multiplex PCR; TCRdb stores in-frame clones only, minus some. This repertoire shows 300,000 to 400,000 clones, around 91% found once; its top ten account for less than 3.5%. The sequencing sample was made of peripheral blood. These receptors all stem from a woman younger than 35 who had recovered from COVID-19.

The chain couples TRBV19 to TRBJ1-5; maybe TRBD1 (5 bases). This CDR3 region has 17 residues. CDR1 and CDR2 from the germline V gene are LNHDA and SQIVND (reference sequence). Trimming removed 5 bases from V and 0 bases from J, with 17 bases in between. CDR3 loop: CASSPPRTFVSNQPQHF. Here the CDR3 DNA reads TGTGCCAGTAGTCCCCCGAGGACATTCGTTAGCAATCAGCCCCAGCATTTT.

The chain recombines TRBV24-1 with TRBJ2-3; 8 bases map to TRBD1. With V trimmed by 3 bases and J by 6 bases, 13 bases remained unmatched. The length of the CDR3 is 17 residues. Germline CDR1 reads KGHDR; CDR2 reads SFDVKD. CDR3 residues: CATSDGGTWTGSDTQYF. The CDR3 DNA is TGTGCCACCAGTGATGGCGGGACCTGGACAGGGAGCGATACGCAGTATTTT.

The gene calls are TRBV10-1 and TRBJ1-1; D remains unclear. This CDR3 contains 12 residues. CDR1 is WNHNN, CDR2 SYGVQD, per germline (reference sequence). The V end was cut by 2 bases, the J end by 6 bases, with 7 bases between. CDR3 loop: CASSETRAEAFF. CDR3 nucleotides: TGCGCCAGCAGTGAGACCCGAGCTGAAGCTTTCTTT.

This chain uses TRBV4-3 with TRBJ1-1; tentative D call: TRBD1 (6 bases). Germline V gives CDR1 LGHNA, CDR2 YSLEER. The length of the CDR3 is 14 residues. V was shortened by 2 bases and J by 1 base, with 8 bases between the two germline ends. CDR3 amino acids: CASSQWGPNTEAFF. Here the CDR3 DNA reads TGCGCCAGCAGCCAATGGGGGCCGAACACTGAAGCTTTCTTT.

This chain connects TRBV2 to TRBJ2-7, with unresolved D. Germline lookup yields CDR1 SNHLY and CDR2 FYNNEI. Trimming cost V 5 bases and J 4 bases, with 9 bases left between them. The CDR3 covers 12 residues. The CDR3 DNA follows: TGTGCCAGCAGTAATGCAGCGTACGAGCAGTACGTC. Encoded protein: CASSNAAYEQYV.

The CDR3 is CASSLTGTGGTSYGYTF. The CDR3 bases are TGTGCCAGCAGCCTTACCGGGACAGGGGGGACAAGCTATGGCTACACCTTC. J is TRBJ1-2 and V is TRBV7-9; 11 bases match TRBD1. V lost 5 bases, J lost 4 bases, and 12 bases stayed unmatched. The CDR3 length is 17 residues. Germline-derived CDR1 and CDR2 are SEHNR and FQNEAQ (reference sequence).

This clone was observed a handful of times. This chain joins TRBV6-2 or TRBV6-3 and TRBJ2-1, with 11 bases that match TRBD2. Trimming took 2 bases from V and 9 from J; bases not matched to a gene: 9. CDR1 and CDR2 from the germline V gene are MNHEY and SVGEGT. The CDR3 extends over 16 amino acids. The CDR3 reads CASSYTLAGGYGEQFF. The DNA of the CDR3 is TGTGCCAGCAGTTACACGCTAGCGGGAGGTTACGGTGAGCAGTTCTTC.

This chain uses TRBV2 with TRBJ2-4; 8 bases align to TRBD2. Germline trimming cut 2 bases from V and 7 bases from J; bases unmatched to any gene: 4. The CDR3 has 14 amino acids. The germline V gene has CDR1 SNHLY and CDR2 FYNNEI. In DNA form, the CDR3 reads TGTGCCAGCAGTGAAAGCCGCGGGGGGAACATTCAGTACTTC. Translating it yields CASSESRGGNIQYF.

The rearrangement uses TRBV3-1 (or the pseudogene TRBV3-2) and TRBJ2-7; 7 nucleotides align to TRBD1. Germline V lookup: CDR1 LGHDT, CDR2 YNNKEL (reference sequence). The CDR3 extends over 15 amino acids. After removal of 3 bases from V and 7 bases from J, the junction contained 12 bases not matched to a gene. The CDR3 nucleotides are TGTGCCAGCAGCCAGGGACAGACTCCCCTCTTAGAGCAGTACGTC. Its translation is CASSQGQTPLLEQYV.

The V call is TRBV7-6, the J call TRBJ2-1, with TRBD2 identical over 15 bases. The CDR3 spans 18 residues. Germline V gives CDR1 SGHVS, CDR2 FNYEAQ. Trimming took 0 bases from V and 5 from J; bases not matched to a gene: 5. The CDR3 sequence is CASSLAGLAGGGHNEQFF. Written as DNA, the CDR3 is TGTGCCAGCAGCTTAGCGGGACTAGCGGGAGGAGGCCACAATGAGCAGTTCTTC.

The rearrangement uses TRBV7-9 and TRBJ1-3; tentative D call: TRBD1 (5 bases). Germline V gives CDR1 SEHNR, CDR2 FQNEAQ (reference sequence). The CDR3 length is 15 residues. V was clipped by 5 bases and J by 0 bases, with 11 bases between them. The CDR3 coding sequence is TGTGCCAGCAGCCCGCAGGGCCACTCTGGAAACACCATATATTTT. Translated, it gives CASSPQGHSGNTIYF.

V is TRBV24-1 and J is TRBJ1-5; maybe TRBD1 (6 bases). The germline V and J ends were trimmed by 4 bases and 4 bases, with 10 bases remaining between them. The CDR3 totals 14 residues. CDR1 and CDR2 (germline): KGHDR, SFDVKD. As DNA, the CDR3 is TGTGCCACCAGTGACACGGACAGAAATCAGCCCCAGCATTTT. Its protein product is CATSDTDRNQPQHF.

The chain links TRBV7-2 to TRBJ1-1, with D perhaps matching TRBD1 (6 bases). The CDR3 consists of 14 residues. The ends were cut back, 5 bases at V and 1 base at J, with 11 bases in the middle. Germline V lookup: CDR1 SGHTA, CDR2 FQGNSA. CDR3 sequence (DNA): TGTGCCAGCAGCCCGGGACAATGGAACACTGAAGCTTTCTTT. Protein sequence: CASSPGQWNTEAFF.

The chain has TRBV21-1 and TRBJ1-6; TRBD1, the table's D call, was not compared with the DNA. TRBV21-1 represents a pseudogene. The length of the CDR3 is 14 residues. The CDR3 here is CASKTDRENSPLHF. The CDR3 bases are TGTGCCAGCAAAACGGACAGGGAGAATTCACCCCTCCACTTT.

The rearrangement uses TRBV11-2 and TRBJ2-1; 9 positions match TRBD2. This CDR3 has 15 amino acids. CDR1 is SGHAT, CDR2 FQNNGV, per germline. The junction had 7 bases not matched to a gene; V was cut back by 5 bases and J by 5 bases. As DNA, the CDR3 is TGTGCCAGCAGCCCCCAAGTAGCGGGGGACAATGAGCAGTTCTTC. Protein product: CASSPQVAGDNEQFF. Full variable domain (outside the CDR3, taken from reference TRBV11-2 and TRBJ2-1): EAGVAQSPRYKIIEKRQSVAFWCNPISGHATLYWYQQILGQGPKLLIQFQNNGVVDDSQLPKDRFSAERLKGVDSTLKIQPAKLEDSAVYLCASSPQVAGDNEQFFGPGTRLTVL.